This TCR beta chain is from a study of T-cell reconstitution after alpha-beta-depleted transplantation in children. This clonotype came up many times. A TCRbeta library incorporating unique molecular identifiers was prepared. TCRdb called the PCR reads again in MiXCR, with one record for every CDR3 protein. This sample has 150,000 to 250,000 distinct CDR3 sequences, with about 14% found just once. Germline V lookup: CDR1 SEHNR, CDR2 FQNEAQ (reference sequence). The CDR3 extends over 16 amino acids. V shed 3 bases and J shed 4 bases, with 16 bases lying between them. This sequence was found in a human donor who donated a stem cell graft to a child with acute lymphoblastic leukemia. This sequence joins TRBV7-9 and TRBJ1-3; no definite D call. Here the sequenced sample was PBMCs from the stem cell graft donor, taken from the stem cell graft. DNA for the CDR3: TGTGCCAGCAGCTTTGACTATCAGACATTCGGAAACACCATATATTTT. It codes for CASSFDYQTFGNTIYF.